Given below is one T cell receptor (beta chain) in context. The table came from immunoSEQ multiplex PCR; TCRdb's copy has only in-frame clones and leaves some out. Of 120,000 or so clones in the sample, more than 75% were seen once. This record belongs to a study of blood T cell repertoires in COVID-19. The CDR3 extends over 15 amino acids. Per the germline V gene, CDR1 is LGHDT and CDR2 is YNNKEL (reference sequence). V trimming: 6 bases; J trimming: 3 bases; junction bases outside the gene matches: 8. The TCR was taken from a man between 60 and 75 years old with acute or convalescent COVID-19. The J gene is TRBJ2-3, the V gene TRBV3-1 (or the pseudogene TRBV3-2); TRBD1 matches 8 bases. Sequencing was performed on peripheral blood. This CDR3 is CASRGQGRGTDTQYF. The CDR3 nucleotides read TGTGCCAGCAGAGGACAGGGTCGGGGGACAGATACGCAGTATTTT.